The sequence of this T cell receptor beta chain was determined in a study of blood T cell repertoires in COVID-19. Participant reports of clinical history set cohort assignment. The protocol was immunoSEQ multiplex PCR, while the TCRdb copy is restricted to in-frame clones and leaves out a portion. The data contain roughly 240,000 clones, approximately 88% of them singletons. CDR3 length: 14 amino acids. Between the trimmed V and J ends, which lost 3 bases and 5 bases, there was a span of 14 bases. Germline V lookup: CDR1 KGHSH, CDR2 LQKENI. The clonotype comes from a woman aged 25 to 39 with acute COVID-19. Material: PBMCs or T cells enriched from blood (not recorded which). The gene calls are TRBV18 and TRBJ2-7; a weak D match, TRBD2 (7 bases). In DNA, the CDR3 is TGTGCCAGCTCACCCGCGGGGGCCTCAAACGAGCAGTACTTC. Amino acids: CASSPAGASNEQYF.